One and the same sample provided the 13 T cell receptor beta chains below, sequenced in a study of CD8 T cells in Susac syndrome. Random hexamers primed reverse transcription of 0.5 to 1 ug RNA. TCRdb reprocessed the immunoSEQ multiplex PCR reads with MiXCR, giving one entry per CDR3 protein. The sample yields over 95,000 distinct CDR3 sequences, around 93% seen once. The sample consisted of CD8+ T cells from PBMCs. The receptors stem from a human donor in good health.

V gene TRBV30 combines with J gene TRBJ1-1; no clear D. Germline lookup yields CDR1 GTSNPN and CDR2 SVGIG (reference sequence). The CDR3 is 13 residues long. V lost 3 bases to trimming and J lost 4 bases, with 12 bases between them. CDR3 nucleotides: TGTGCCTGGAGATCTAGTTCCTTCACTGAAGCTTTCTTT. Translation gives CAWRSSSFTEAFF.

On this clonotype: One end of the junction does not line up with germline, which may come from a read error. V usage is TRBV7-2 and J usage is TRBJ2-1; TRBD2 aligns across 10 bases. This CDR3 spans 17 amino acids. Germline values: CDR1 SGHTA, CDR2 FQGNSA. This CDR3 reads CASSTLGGLAVYNEQLF. The CDR3 DNA reads TGTGCCAGCAGCACCCTCGGAGGACTAGCGGTTTACAATGAGCAGCTCTTC. The full variable domain, in which reference TRBV7-2 and TRBJ2-1 provide the parts outside the CDR3, is GAGVSQSPSNKVTEKGKDVELRCDPISGHTALYWYRQSLGQGLEFLIYFQGNSAPDKSGLPSDRFSAERTGGSVSTLTIQRTQQEDSAVYLCASSTLGGLAVYNEQLFGPGTRLTVL.

V and J are TRBV24-1 and TRBJ2-1; TRBD2 agrees at 12 bases. J gave up 8 bases and V 4 bases, and 8 bases lay outside the gene matches. The germline CDR1 and CDR2 sequences are KGHDR and SFDVKD. The CDR3 runs 16 residues. CDR3 protein: CATSDRKTSGRHEQFF. In DNA form, the CDR3 reads TGTGCCACCAGTGACCGGAAGACTAGCGGGAGACATGAGCAGTTCTTC.

In DNA, the CDR3 is TGTGCCAGCAGGGGGCCAGGGTCGGGATCCTACGAGCAGTACTTC. It is translated as CASRGPGSGSYEQYF. V usage is TRBV27 and J usage is TRBJ2-7; D possibly uses TRBD1 or TRBD2 (5 bases each). Between the trimmed V and J ends, which lost 6 bases and 1 base, there was a span of 16 bases. The CDR3 has 15 amino acids. The germline CDR1 and CDR2 sequences are MNHEY and SMNVEV (reference sequence).

This chain connects TRBV29-1 to TRBJ1-1; a weak D match, TRBD1 (5 bases). This CDR3 is 12 amino acids long. V was clipped by 3 bases and J by 1 base, with 6 bases between them. CDR1 is SQVTM and CDR2 is ANQGSEA in the germline V gene. CDR3 coding DNA: TGCAGCGTTGATGACAGGAACACTGAAGCTTTCTTT. Translated, it gives CSVDDRNTEAFF.

V gene TRBV13 combines with J gene TRBJ1-1; tentative D call: TRBD1 (6 bases). In germline, CDR1 is PRHDT, CDR2 FYEKMQ (reference sequence). With 5 bases removed from V and 1 base from J, the gap between germline ends came to 11 bases. This CDR3 comprises 14 residues. The CDR3 here is CASSPNRANTEAFF. The CDR3, as DNA: TGTGCCAGCAGCCCAAACAGGGCGAACACTGAAGCTTTCTTT. Based on the CDR3 plus reference TRBV13 and TRBJ1-1, the full variable domain is AAGVIQSPRHLIKEKRETATLKCYPIPRHDTVYWYQQGPGQDPQFLISFYEKMQSDKGSIPDRFSAQQFSDYHSELNMSSLELGDSALYFCASSPNRANTEAFFGQGTRLTVV.

This chain connects TRBV3-1 to TRBJ1-1; D call uncertain. The V gene's germline CDR1 is LGHDT and CDR2 YNNKEL (reference sequence). The CDR3 consists of 16 residues. V shed 0 bases and J shed 4 bases, with 15 bases lying between them. The DNA for the CDR3 is TGTGCCAGCAGCCAAGACCCCGTGGTCCAGAGCACTGAAGCTTTCTTT. Its protein is CASSQDPVVQSTEAFF. Variable domain in full (rest from reference TRBV3-1 and TRBJ1-1): DTAVSQTPKYLVTQMGNDKSIKCEQNLGHDTMYWYKQDSKKFLKIMFSYNNKELIINETVPNRFSPKSPDKAHLNLHINSLELGDSAVYFCASSQDPVVQSTEAFFGQGTRLTVV.

J is TRBJ1-5 and V is TRBV20-1, with 7 bases aligning to TRBD1. V trimming: 2 bases; J trimming: 2 bases; junction bases outside the gene matches: 6. Germline-derived CDR1 and CDR2 are DFQATT and SNEGSKA (reference sequence). CDR3 length: 15 amino acids. The CDR3 nucleotides read TGCAGTGCTAGAAGACAGGGCGCCGGCAATCAGCCCCAGCATTTT. Translated, it gives CSARRQGAGNQPQHF.

The CDR3 region is CASSTDWNTEAFF. Written as DNA, the CDR3 is TGCGCCAGCAGTACGGACTGGAACACTGAAGCTTTCTTT. V gene TRBV5-1 combines with J gene TRBJ1-1; D uncertain. The germline V gene encodes CDR1 SGHRS and CDR2 YFSETQ. Trimming pared 5 bases from V and 1 base from J, leaving 9 bases between. This CDR3 region has 13 residues.

The chain has TRBV29-1 and TRBJ1-1; 7 bases agree with TRBD1. J was trimmed by 0 bases and V by 6 bases; bases with no gene match: 10. The CDR3 covers 15 residues. From germline, CDR1 is SQVTM and CDR2 ANQGSEA. CDR3 loop: CSVGNRGRMNTEAFF. For the CDR3, the DNA is TGCAGCGTGGGGAACAGGGGCCGTATGAACACTGAAGCTTTCTTT.

V gene TRBV4-2 combines with J gene TRBJ2-2; 8 bases align to TRBD1. This CDR3 comprises 18 residues. Germline lookup yields CDR1 LGHNA and CDR2 YNFKEQ. Trimming took 5 bases from V and 0 from J; bases not matched to a gene: 11. CDR3 sequence (DNA): TGTGCCAGCAGCTCAGGGGGCAGGAGGGGTACGAACACCGGGGAGCTGTTTTTT. The encoded protein is CASSSGGRRGTNTGELFF.

This chain uses TRBV7-2 with TRBJ1-1, with a weak D call TRBD1 (5 bases). The V and J ends lost 7 bases and 5 bases respectively, with 14 bases between them. There are 13 residues in the CDR3. Looked up from germline, CDR1 is SGHTA and CDR2 is FQGNSA. CDR3 residues: CASTGGGWTEAFF. CDR3 nucleotides: TGTGCCAGCACCGGGGGAGGGTGGACTGAAGCTTTCTTT.

This chain connects TRBV28 to TRBJ1-2; D not resolved. With 9 bases removed from V and 6 bases from J, the gap between germline ends came to 11 bases. CDR1 MDHEN and CDR2 SYDVKM come from the germline V gene. This CDR3 comprises 11 residues. CDR3 residues: CARGSANGYTF. CDR3 bases: TGTGCCAGGGGCAGCGCAAATGGCTACACCTTC.